This T cell receptor (beta chain) was observed in a study of blood T cell repertoires in COVID-19. The wider study: Sites across the United States, Italy and Spain contributed samples from acute and convalescent COVID-19.

Per the authors' pipeline: Cell counts per sample came from amplifying reference gene primers. Some clones are missing from TCRdb's copy, which holds only in-frame ones; the method was immunoSEQ multiplex PCR. V, J and clone size were drawn from that table, and D and trimming were deduced from the DNA. Here the sample spans approximately 350,000 clones, about 90% being singletons. The germline CDR1 and CDR2 sequences are MDHEN and SYDVKM. V was clipped by 3 bases and J by 4 bases; unmatched bases: 3. This CDR3 comprises 14 residues. Participants' reported clinical history set cohort assignment. In Cohort 3, a recovered donor had either two negative PCRs, clearance, or symptom resolution.

The clonotype originates from a woman aged 25-40 years who had recovered from COVID-19. Sequencing was done on a sample of PBMCs or T cells enriched from blood (not recorded which). The J gene is TRBJ1-3, the V gene TRBV28, with 7 bases lining up with TRBD1. The CDR3 bases are TGTGCCAGCAGTTTGAGGGGGCTCGGAAACACCATATATTTT. Its translation is CASSLRGLGNTIYF.